This T cell receptor (beta chain) emerged from a study of identical twins. CDR3 length equals 16 residues. Unmatched junction bases numbered 6, after V lost 1 base and J lost 4 bases. Germline loops: CDR1 SGHKS, CDR2 YYEKEE (reference sequence). A universal primer site came from template switching; cDNA carried unique molecular identifiers. TCRdb fed the 5' RACE reads into MiXCR, producing one record per CDR3 protein. The sample lists roughly 200,000 distinct CDR3 sequences, more than 15% occurring once. These data were also reused for a study on T cells expressing NK-cell markers. That publication notes: Sorted CD3+CD56+NKG2C+, CD3+CD56+NKG2C- and CD3+CD56-NKG2C+ T-cell subsets were beta-chain profiled. Several of the experiments relied on an anti-gamma-delta TCR antibody so that only alpha-beta TCR T cells were sorted.

This receptor was identified in a woman younger than 35 in good health. The sequenced sample consisted of CD8+ T cells sorted from blood. The rearrangement links TRBV5-5 to TRBJ2-3, with 10 bases matching TRBD2. This CDR3 reads CASSLLSGGESDTQYF. The CDR3 bases are TGTGCCAGCAGCTTGCTCAGCGGGGGGGAGTCAGATACGCAGTATTTT.